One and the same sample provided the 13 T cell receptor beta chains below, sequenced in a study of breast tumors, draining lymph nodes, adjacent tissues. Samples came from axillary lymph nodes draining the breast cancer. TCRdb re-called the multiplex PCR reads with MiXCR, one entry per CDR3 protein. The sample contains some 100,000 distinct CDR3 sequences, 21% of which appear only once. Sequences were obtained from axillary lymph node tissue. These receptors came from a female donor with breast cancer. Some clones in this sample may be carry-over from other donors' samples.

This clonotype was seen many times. The CDR3 here is CAIQGQTDNSPLHF. CDR3 nucleotides: TGTGCCATTCAAGGCCAGACCGATAATTCACCCCTCCACTTT. This chain joins TRBV10-3 and TRBJ1-6; D call uncertain. Germline values: CDR1 ENHRY, CDR2 SYGVKD. The CDR3 runs to 14 residues. Deletions cut 9 bases from V and 5 bases from J, with 14 bases between.

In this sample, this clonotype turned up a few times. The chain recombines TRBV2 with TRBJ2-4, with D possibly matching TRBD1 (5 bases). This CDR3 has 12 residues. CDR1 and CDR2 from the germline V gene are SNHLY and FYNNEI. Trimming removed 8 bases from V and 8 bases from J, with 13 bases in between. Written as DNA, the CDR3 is TGTGCCAGCGGGAACTACAGGTACATTCAGTACTTC. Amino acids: CASGNYRYIQYF.

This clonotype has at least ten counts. CDR3 sequence: CASSPGQGHEQYF. CDR3 in DNA: TGTGCCAGCAGCCCAGGACAGGGCCACGAGCAGTACTTC. V is TRBV11-2 and J is TRBJ2-7, with 8 bases aligning to TRBD1. V was clipped by 5 bases and J by 5 bases; unmatched bases: 5. The CDR3 loop spans 13 amino acids. Germline CDR1 SGHAT, CDR2 FQNNGV.

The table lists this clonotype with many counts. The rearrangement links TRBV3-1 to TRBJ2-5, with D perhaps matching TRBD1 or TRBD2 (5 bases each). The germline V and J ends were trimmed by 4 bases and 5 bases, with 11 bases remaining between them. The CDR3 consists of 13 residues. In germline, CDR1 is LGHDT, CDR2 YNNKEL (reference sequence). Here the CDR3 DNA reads TGTGCCAGCAGCCCACCGGGGCGGGAGACCCAGTACTTC. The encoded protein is CASSPPGRETQYF.

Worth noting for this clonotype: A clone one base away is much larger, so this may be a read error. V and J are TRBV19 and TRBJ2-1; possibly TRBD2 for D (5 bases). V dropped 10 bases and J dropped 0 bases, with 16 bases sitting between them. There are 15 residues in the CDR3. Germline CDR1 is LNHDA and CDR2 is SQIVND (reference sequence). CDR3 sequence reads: CATQPRGNSYNEQFF. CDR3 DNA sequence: TGTGCCACTCAACCACGGGGAAACTCCTACAATGAGCAGTTCTTC.

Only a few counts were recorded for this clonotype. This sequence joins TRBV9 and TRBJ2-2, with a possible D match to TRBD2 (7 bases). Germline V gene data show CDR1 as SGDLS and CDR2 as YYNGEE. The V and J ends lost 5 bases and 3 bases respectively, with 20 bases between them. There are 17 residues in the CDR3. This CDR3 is CASSRGGAGMYTGELFF. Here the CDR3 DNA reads TGTGCCAGCAGTCGAGGGGGAGCGGGAATGTACACCGGGGAGCTGTTTTTT.

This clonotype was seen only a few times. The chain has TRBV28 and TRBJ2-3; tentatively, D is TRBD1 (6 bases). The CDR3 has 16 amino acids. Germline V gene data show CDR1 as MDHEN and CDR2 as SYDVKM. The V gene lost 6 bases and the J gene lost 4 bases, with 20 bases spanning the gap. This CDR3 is CASSLGQGWGPDTQYF. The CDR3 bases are TGTGCCAGCAGCCTGGGGCAGGGGTGGGGACCAGATACGCAGTATTTT.

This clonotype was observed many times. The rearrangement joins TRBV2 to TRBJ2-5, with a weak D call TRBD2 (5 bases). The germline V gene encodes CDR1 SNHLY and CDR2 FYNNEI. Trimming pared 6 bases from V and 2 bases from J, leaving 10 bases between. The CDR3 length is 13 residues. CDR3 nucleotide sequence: TGTGCCAGCAGGACCGACTATCAAGAGACCCAGTACTTC. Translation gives CASRTDYQETQYF.

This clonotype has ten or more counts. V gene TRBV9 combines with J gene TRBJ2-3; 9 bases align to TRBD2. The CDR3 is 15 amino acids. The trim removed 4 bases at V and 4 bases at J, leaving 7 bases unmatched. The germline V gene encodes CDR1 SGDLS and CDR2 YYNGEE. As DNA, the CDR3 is TGTGCCAGCAGCCTGAGGGGACTAGCCCCAGATACGCAGTATTTT. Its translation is CASSLRGLAPDTQYF.

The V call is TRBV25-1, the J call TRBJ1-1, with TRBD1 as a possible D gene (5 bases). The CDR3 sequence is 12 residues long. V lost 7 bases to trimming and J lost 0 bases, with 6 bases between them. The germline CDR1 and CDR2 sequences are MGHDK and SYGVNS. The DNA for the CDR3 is TGTGCCAGCAAGGGGTTGAACACTGAAGCTTTCTTT. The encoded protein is CASKGLNTEAFF.

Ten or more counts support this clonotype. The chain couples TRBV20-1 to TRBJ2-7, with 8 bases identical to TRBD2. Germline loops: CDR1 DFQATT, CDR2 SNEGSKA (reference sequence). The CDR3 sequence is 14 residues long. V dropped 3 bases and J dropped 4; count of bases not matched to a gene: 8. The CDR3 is CSASGREEGYEQYF. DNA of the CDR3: TGCAGTGCTAGTGGGCGGGAGGAGGGATACGAGCAGTACTTC.

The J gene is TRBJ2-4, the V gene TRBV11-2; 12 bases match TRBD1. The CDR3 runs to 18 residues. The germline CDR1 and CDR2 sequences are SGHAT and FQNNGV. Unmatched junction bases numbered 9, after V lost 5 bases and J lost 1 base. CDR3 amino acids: CASSRDRGLLGAKNIQYF. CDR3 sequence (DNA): TGTGCCAGCAGCAGGGACAGGGGGCTCCTAGGCGCCAAAAACATTCAGTACTTC.

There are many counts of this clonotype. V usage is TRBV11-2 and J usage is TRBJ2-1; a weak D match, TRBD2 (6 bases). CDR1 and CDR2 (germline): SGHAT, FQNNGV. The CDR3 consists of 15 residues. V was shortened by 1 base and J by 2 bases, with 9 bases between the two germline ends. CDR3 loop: CASSLAAGPYNEQFF. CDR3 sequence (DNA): TGTGCCAGCAGCTTAGCAGCGGGCCCCTACAATGAGCAGTTCTTC.